This is a list of T cell receptor beta chains from one sample in a study of shared clonotypes between healthy human individuals. TCRdb's copy holds only in-frame clones and misses some; the assay was immunoSEQ multiplex PCR. The repertoire holds around 430,000 clones, with roughly three quarters as singletons. Material: PBMCs. The source is a woman between 40 and 55 years old in good health. Some clones in this sample may be carry-over from other donors' samples. Both conserved end residues are part of each CDR3. A D gene is named only where the DNA matches it firmly. Clone size, where shown, is once, few, many, or a class for clones that have expanded.

TGTGCCAGCAGCTTAGGGCTGGCCTACAATGAGCAGTTCTTC,CASSLGLAYNEQFF,TRBJ2-1,TRBV7-2,NA,NA
TGCGCCAGCAGCTTGGGACAGCGGGACACTGAAGCTTTCTTT,CASSLGQRDTEAFF,TRBJ1-1,TRBV5-1,NA,once
TGCAGTGCCGTGGCTCGGAATGAGCAGTTCTTC,CSAVARNEQFF,TRBJ2-1,TRBV20-1,NA,NA
TGTGCCAGTAGTATTGGGGGCGAGCAGTACTTC,CASSIGGEQYF,TRBJ2-7,TRBV19,NA,NA
TGTGCCAGCAGTTGGACGGCTTCGAACACCGGGGAGCTGTTTTTT,CASSWTASNTGELFF,TRBJ2-2,TRBV6-1,NA,NA
TGTGCCAGCAGCTTGCGTCTAGCGGGAGTTGCCTACGAGCAGTACTTC,CASSLRLAGVAYEQYF,TRBJ2-7,TRBV5-4,TRBD2,few
TGTGCCACCCAGGGTTCCTACGAGCAGTACTTC,CATQGSYEQYF,TRBJ2-7,TRBV2,NA,few
TGTGCCAGCTCATCTAGCCAAGAGACCCAGTACTTC,CASSSSQETQYF,TRBJ2-5,TRBV18,NA,NA
TGTGCCAGCGGGCAGAGCAGGGGGCACGGGGTTCAGTACTTC,CASGQSRGHGVQYF,TRBJ2-4,TRBV11-1,TRBD1,NA
TGTGCCAGCAGTTTGGGTCGGGATAGCACAGATACGCAGTATTTT,CASSLGRDSTDTQYF,TRBJ2-3,TRBV28,NA,few
TGCGCCAGCAGATTGAGACAGGGACGGGACACTGAAGCTTTCTTT,CASRLRQGRDTEAFF,TRBJ1-1,TRBV5-1,TRBD1,NA
TGTGCCATCAGTGAGTCAAGGCCTAGGGGCGTACAGGAGCAGTACTTC,CAISESRPRGVQEQYF,TRBJ2-7,TRBV10-3,NA,NA
TGCGCCAGCAGCCTGGGACCCCTGGCCATGAACACTGAAGCTTTCTTT,CASSLGPLAMNTEAFF,TRBJ1-1,TRBV5-1,NA,NA
TGTGCCAGCAGCTTTGGGGGGGAGACCCAGTACTTC,CASSFGGETQYF,TRBJ2-5,TRBV7-9,NA,NA
TGCGCCAGCAGCCAAACGTCTCAGCCCTATGACGAGCAGTACTTC,CASSQTSQPYDEQYF,TRBJ2-7,TRBV4-3,NA,few
TGTGCCACCAGCAGGGACAGGGGAGATCAGCCCCAGCATTTT,CATSRDRGDQPQHF,TRBJ1-5,TRBV15,TRBD1,NA
TGCGCCAGCAGCCGTGGACTAGCGGGAGGACCTACCGGGACCCAGTACTTC,CASSRGLAGGPTGTQYF,TRBJ2-5,TRBV4-1,TRBD2,NA
TGTGCCAGCAGCGCGTCGGGGGGTGGGTCCAAAAACATTCAGTACTTC,CASSASGGGSKNIQYF,TRBJ2-4,TRBV7-6,TRBD2,once
TGCGCCAGCAGCCAACCGACAGGCTCTGGAAACACCATATATTTT,CASSQPTGSGNTIYF,TRBJ1-3,TRBV4-1,NA,NA
TGCGCCAGCAGCCCCCTGACTAGCGGGACCGGGGAGCTGTTTTTT,CASSPLTSGTGELFF,TRBJ2-2,TRBV5-1,TRBD2,NA
TGTGCCAGCAGGGGAGTAGCGGGAGCCCCGAATGAGCAGTTCTTC,CASRGVAGAPNEQFF,TRBJ2-1,TRBV28,TRBD2,NA
TGTGCCAGCAGTTTAACGATCGGGCAGGAGGGGACTGAAGCTTTCTTT,CASSLTIGQEGTEAFF,TRBJ1-1,TRBV6-5,NA,NA
TGTGCCTGGAGTACCGACACGGGACCCTACGAGCAGTACTTC,CAWSTDTGPYEQYF,TRBJ2-7,TRBV30,NA,NA
TGTGCAAGTCGCTTAGCTAGTCTAGCGGGAGGGCCAGGGGACACCGGGGAGCTGTTTTTT,CASRLASLAGGPGDTGELFF,TRBJ2-2,TRBV12-2,NA,once
TGTGCCAGCTCATTCGAGAGTTACGAGCAGTACTTC,CASSFESYEQYF,TRBJ2-7,TRBV18,NA,NA
TGTGCCAGCAGCCCACGACAGGGCTCTGGGGCCAACGTCCTGACTTTC,CASSPRQGSGANVLTF,TRBJ2-6,TRBV11-3,TRBD1,NA
TGTGCCAGCAGCCAAGATCGTCATGGGAAGCAGTTCTTC,CASSQDRHGKQFF,TRBJ2-1,TRBV14,NA,NA
TGTGCCAGCTCACCAGCTCTGGGGACCGGGGAGCTGTTTTTT,CASSPALGTGELFF,TRBJ2-2,TRBV18,NA,NA
TGTGCCAGCACCGAGCAGGGACTATACACTGAAGCTTTCTTT,CASTEQGLYTEAFF,TRBJ1-1,TRBV2,NA,NA
TGTGCCAGCACCCTTGGGGCTAGTGGCAATGAGCAGTTCTTC,CASTLGASGNEQFF,TRBJ2-1,TRBV28,NA,many
TGTGCCAGCAGCTTAGGGGCGGGAGTACCCAATGAGCAGTTCTTC,CASSLGAGVPNEQFF,TRBJ2-1,TRBV11-3,TRBD2,NA
TGCGCCAGCAGCTTGGCACAGGAGGACTATGGCTACACCTTC,CASSLAQEDYGYTF,TRBJ1-2,TRBV5-1,NA,once
TGTGCCAGCAGCTTAGCAGGGTTGGTGGGCACTGAAGCTTTCTTT,CASSLAGLVGTEAFF,TRBJ1-1,TRBV11-2,NA,NA
TGTGCCAGCAGCCCCATCCCCAGGGGGCGACCCTACGAGCAGTACTTC,CASSPIPRGRPYEQYF,TRBJ2-7,TRBV11-2,TRBD1,NA
TGTGCCAGCAGTAGCGGATCCTACGAGCAGTACTTC,CASSSGSYEQYF,TRBJ2-7,TRBV2,NA,NA
TGTGCCTACAAAGGGCCTCCCGGGTACGAGCAGTACTTC,CAYKGPPGYEQYF,TRBJ2-7,TRBV30,NA,NA
TGTGCCAGCAGCGAAGGGGGCGCTGGAAACATTCAGTACTTC,CASSEGGAGNIQYF,TRBJ2-4,TRBV5-4,TRBD1,NA
TGTGCCAGCAGCTTAGAACGGACGGGGGGCTATGGCTACACCTTC,CASSLERTGGYGYTF,TRBJ1-2,TRBV7-2,NA,once
TGTGCCAGCAGCCGCGACTGGAGCAATCAGCCCCAGCATTTT,CASSRDWSNQPQHF,TRBJ1-5,TRBV7-2,NA,NA
TGTGCCAGCAGCCTGGACAGGAACACTGAAGCTTTCTTT,CASSLDRNTEAFF,TRBJ1-1,TRBV7-3,NA,NA
TGTGCCAGCACCCCTCCAAGCGGCTGGGGCGGGGAGCAGTTCTTC,CASTPPSGWGGEQFF,TRBJ2-1,TRBV5-4,NA,NA